This T cell receptor beta chain was found in a study of blood T cell repertoires in COVID-19. Study background: Acute-phase and convalescent COVID-19 samples originated in the United States, Italy and Spain. Sources were T cells, B-cell-depleted T cells, or PBMCs; the material itself was cDNA or gDNA.

The CDR3 contains 14 residues. Trimming stripped 3 bases from V and 4 bases from J, with 14 bases between. From germline, CDR1 is SGHDT and CDR2 YYEEEE. This clone was detected only a few times. Authors' processing steps: The assay estimated nucleated cells by amplifying reference gene primers. Here immunoSEQ multiplex PCR was the method, and the copy in TCRdb shows in-frame clones only, minus some. D and trimming come from the DNA, and the V and J calls and clone size come from that table. The sample lists around 280,000 clones; around 87% were seen once. This TCR was sampled from a woman between 25 and 40 years old who had recovered from COVID-19. This sequence joins TRBV5-6 and TRBJ2-7, with a possible D match to TRBD1 (5 bases). The sample taken for sequencing was peripheral blood. The DNA for the CDR3 is TGTGCCAGCAGCTCCGAACTCAGGGCGTACGAGCAGTACTTC. Protein product: CASSSELRAYEQYF.